These T cell receptor beta chains were read from a single sample in a study of cytotoxic CD8 clonotypes in ibrutinib-treated CLL. Data came from immunoSEQ multiplex PCR; TCRdb stores just in-frame clones and leaves some out. The repertoire holds approximately 200,000 clones, 55% to 85% seen once, with roughly 13% in the top ten. The sequences come from PBMCs, collected after 24 months of ibrutinib treatment. All receptors come from a human donor with chronic lymphocytic leukemia. Both conserved end residues are part of each CDR3.

CDR3 length	V gene	J gene	CDR3 protein
14	TRBV9	TRBJ1-4	CASSRQATNEKLFF
15	TRBV18	TRBJ2-5	CASSPPGDLAETQYF
14	TRBV7-3	TRBJ1-2	CASSSDRGAYGYTF
14	TRBV5-1	TRBJ2-3	CASSDGTYTDTQYF
15	TRBV5-1	TRBJ2-1	CASGTTTSGYNEQFF
19	TRBV28	TRBJ2-7	CASTQGGHSLAGVTYEQYF
16	TRBV28	TRBJ2-1	CASSTNSGRAGDEQFF
14	TRBV13	TRBJ2-5	CASSFSPDQETQYF
14	TRBV6-5	TRBJ1-3	CASSLNGEGNTIYF
14	TRBV5-1	TRBJ1-1	CASSLLGFGAEAFF
15	TRBV15	TRBJ2-7	CATSRGIADSYEQYF
12	TRBV2	TRBJ2-7	CASSKDSYEQYF
15	TRBV7-2	TRBJ2-7	CASRHYSGPAYEQYF
16	TRBV5-5	TRBJ2-5	CASRTGTGFSVETQYF
15	TRBV5-4	TRBJ1-1	CASSYKGQGGTEAFF
14	TRBV11-2	TRBJ1-5	CASSSGGLLQPQHF
13	TRBV11-3	TRBJ2-1	CASSSGIYNEQFF
18	TRBV7-6	TRBJ2-6	CASSLFLAGDSGANVLTF
15	TRBV2	TRBJ2-7	CASRERTGGTYEQYF
17	TRBV6-1	TRBJ2-3	CASSEATGGGLADTQYF
14	TRBV7-2	TRBJ2-7	CASSQDSQSYEQYF
10	TRBV20-1	TRBJ2-3	CSARSDTQYF
12	TRBV12-5	TRBJ2-1	CASGLHRGEQFF
15	TRBV29-1	TRBJ2-2	CSDPHRGSRTGELFF
15	TRBV7-2	TRBJ2-1	CASSYYTGGLNEQFF
15	TRBV30	TRBJ1-1	CAWSGTGGSNTEAFF
16	TRBV6-6	TRBJ1-5	CASSSPGTGGGKPQHF
15	TRBV28	TRBJ1-3	CASSLLLFGGNTIYF
13	TRBV5-1	TRBJ1-1	CASSKILNTEAFF
14	TRBV18	TRBJ2-3	CASSPNRDTDTQYF
11	TRBV7-9	TRBJ2-3	CASSIADTQYF
11	TRBV29-1	TRBJ1-1	CSVSGNTEAFF
13	TRBV2	TRBJ2-7	CASSLWESYEQYF
14	TRBV30	TRBJ1-4	CAWSPGHKNEKLFF
16	TRBV23-1	TRBJ1-5	CASSQPILSRRQPQHF
14	TRBV6-6	TRBJ1-2	CASSPGEGRYGYTF
14	TRBV18	TRBJ2-5	CASSPPNSQETQYF
19	TRBV5-6	TRBJ2-2	CASSLGQAIGRLYTGELFF
14	TRBV28	TRBJ2-5	CASRAGGPSETQYF
14	TRBV7-6	TRBJ2-1	CASSRTSGTAEQFF
12	TRBV30	TRBJ1-2	CAWRSGVSGYTF
15	TRBV6-1	TRBJ1-2	CASSTGQGGFYGYTF
14	TRBV7-9	TRBJ2-7	CASSLWGQEYEQYF
14	TRBV30	TRBJ1-2	CAWSRTDSGYGYTF
17	TRBV5-1	TRBJ2-1	CASSLAPGTRSYNEQFF
15	TRBV2	TRBJ1-1	CASRPGTGGGTEAFF